These 32 T cell receptor beta chains came from one sample sequenced in a study of cytomegalovirus exposure and HLA in healthy donors. Assay used: immunoSEQ multiplex PCR; TCRdb lists only in-frame clones, some missing. This sample has roughly 150,000 clones, with roughly nine tenths found just once. Sequenced: PBMCs. The receptors were sampled from a woman between 18 and 30 years old in good health and CMV-seropositive.

V is TRBV2 and J is TRBJ1-4, with D tentatively TRBD1 (5 bases). Germline values: CDR1 SNHLY, CDR2 FYNNEI. V lost 3 bases and J lost 8, with 10 bases in between. This CDR3 is 13 amino acids long. CDR3 in amino acids: CASSEGTVEKLFF. The DNA of the CDR3 is TGTGCCAGCAGTGAGGGGACTGTCGAAAAACTGTTTTTT.

The chain couples TRBV7-8 to TRBJ2-3; 9 bases agree with TRBD1. V was pared by 5 bases and J by 5 bases, with 8 bases of the junction left unmatched. The CDR3 contains 15 residues. The germline gives CDR1 SGHVS, CDR2 FQNEAQ. The DNA for the CDR3 is TGTGCCAGCAGCGCACAACAGGGGGCAAAAGATACGCAGTATTTT. Its translation: CASSAQQGAKDTQYF. Together with reference TRBV7-8 and TRBJ2-3, the CDR3 gives the full variable domain: GAGVSQSPRYKVAKRGQDVALRCDPISGHVSLFWYQQALGQGPEFLTYFQNEAQLDKSGLPSDRFFAERPEGSVSTLKIQRTQQEDSAVYLCASSAQQGAKDTQYFGPGTRLTVL.

The chain carries TRBV27 and TRBJ2-1, with 10 bases lining up with TRBD2. With 5 bases clipped from V and 3 bases from J, the junction kept 1 base outside the gene matches. The CDR3 is 14 residues long. Germline values: CDR1 MNHEY, CDR2 SMNVEV (reference sequence). CDR3 amino acids: CASSIAGGYNEQFF. DNA of the CDR3: TGTGCCAGCAGTATAGCGGGAGGCTACAATGAGCAGTTCTTC.

This rearrangement joins TRBV5-4 to TRBJ2-7, with 14 bases identical to TRBD2. Germline CDR1 is SGHNT and CDR2 is YYREEE (reference sequence). V dropped 3 bases and J dropped 3; count of bases not matched to a gene: 14. The CDR3 sequence is 19 residues long. The CDR3, as DNA: TGTGCCAGCAGCTCGACTAGGGGGACTAGCGGGAGATTCATCTACGAGCAGTACTTC. Residues: CASSSTRGTSGRFIYEQYF.

This chain joins TRBV28 and TRBJ1-2, with unresolved D. CDR3 length: 13 residues. The germline V gene encodes CDR1 MDHEN and CDR2 SYDVKM. Trimming removed 3 bases at V and 8 bases at J, with 13 bases between. CDR3: CASSFPAGRGYTF. The CDR3 nucleotides read TGTGCCAGCAGTTTTCCCGCAGGTCGGGGCTACACCTTC.

With regard to this clone: The germline gene is not matched at one end of the junction; a read error may be the cause. The rearrangement joins TRBV7-7 to TRBJ1-5; TRBD1 might be the D (6 bases). Germline values: CDR1 SSHAT, CDR2 FNYEAQ (reference sequence). The CDR3 has 18 amino acids. DNA for the CDR3: TGTGCTAGCAGCTTAGCTAGGGCAGGGGTCAAGGCACGTCAGCCCCAGCATTTT. It specifies CASSLARAGVKARQPQHF.

J is TRBJ2-2 and V is TRBV5-1; D remains unclear. This CDR3 is 14 amino acids long. The V gene lost 4 bases and the J gene lost 0 bases, with 7 bases spanning the gap. CDR1 SGHRS and CDR2 YFSETQ come from the germline V gene. Here the CDR3 DNA reads TGCGCCAGCAGCAACAACGCGAACACCGGGGAGCTGTTTTTT. This encodes CASSNNANTGELFF.

The genes are TRBV28 and TRBJ1-5, with a tentative D call TRBD1 (5 bases). From germline, CDR1 is MDHEN and CDR2 SYDVKM. V was clipped by 2 bases and J by 3 bases, with 17 bases between them. This CDR3 spans 17 amino acids. DNA for the CDR3: TGTGCCAGCAGTTTACTTAGTGCGGGGGGAGACAATCAGCCCCAGCATTTT. Translating gives CASSLLSAGGDNQPQHF. Full variable domain (missing parts from reference TRBV28 and TRBJ1-5): DVKVTQSSRYLVKRTGEKVFLECVQDMDHENMFWYRQDPGLGLRLIYFSYDVKMKEKGDIPEGYSVSREKKERFSLILESASTNQTSMYLCASSLLSAGGDNQPQHFGDGTRLSIL.

The chain links TRBV7-9 to TRBJ2-4; 13 bases are shared with TRBD2. Germline V lookup: CDR1 SEHNR, CDR2 FQNEAQ (reference sequence). The ends lost 4 bases at V and 7 bases at J; junction bases unmatched: 1. The CDR3 covers 14 residues. The CDR3 reads CASSSTSGRNIQYF. In nucleotides, the CDR3 is TGTGCCAGCAGCTCGACTAGCGGGAGGAACATTCAGTACTTC. Based on the CDR3 plus reference TRBV7-9 and TRBJ2-4, the full variable domain is DTGVSQNPRHKITKRGQNVTFRCDPISEHNRLYWYRQTLGQGPEFLTYFQNEAQLEKSRLLSDRFSAERPKGSFSTLEIQRTEQGDSAMYLCASSSTSGRNIQYFGAGTRLSVL.

This clone came up once. The V gene is TRBV7-9, the J gene TRBJ2-7; TRBD2 aligns across 9 bases. The CDR3 has 15 residues. CDR1 and CDR2 (germline): SEHNR, FQNEAQ (reference sequence). V was clipped by 1 base and J by 5 bases; unmatched bases: 6. The CDR3 protein is CASSLVAGGPHEQYF. CDR3 sequence (DNA): TGTGCCAGCAGCTTAGTGGCGGGAGGGCCCCACGAGCAGTACTTC.

The rearrangement joins TRBV11-2 to TRBJ1-1; unclear D gene. V was pared by 10 bases and J by 1 base, with 7 bases between. Germline CDR1 is SGHAT and CDR2 is FQNNGV. CDR3 size: 11 residues. CDR3 in DNA: TGTGCCACGAGGTCGAACACTGAAGCTTTCTTT. Encoded protein: CATRSNTEAFF.

This clone came up once. The chain recombines TRBV7-3 with TRBJ2-3; 12 bases map to TRBD2. CDR1 and CDR2 from the germline V gene are SGHTA and FQGTGA. With V trimmed by 1 base and J by 5 bases, 7 bases remained unmatched. The CDR3 length is 17 residues. The CDR3, as DNA: TGTGCCAGCAGCTTAATGCCTAGCGGGAGGGTCATAGATACGCAGTATTTT. As protein: CASSLMPSGRVIDTQYF.

This clone was picked up one time. The chain is built from TRBV18 and TRBJ2-7, with TRBD2 matching 9 bases. In germline, CDR1 is KGHSH, CDR2 LQKENI. The CDR3 length is 15 residues. With 4 bases clipped from V and 6 bases from J, the junction kept 10 bases outside the gene matches. The CDR3 region has the DNA TGTGCCAGCTCACGGACAATAGCGGGAGAAGGCGAGCAGTACTTC. Translating it yields CASSRTIAGEGEQYF.

V gene TRBV18 combines with J gene TRBJ2-3; 7 positions agree with TRBD1. CDR3 length: 14 amino acids. Germline V CDR1 and CDR2: KGHSH, LQKENI. The V and J ends lost 4 bases and 6 bases, in that order; junction bases with no gene match: 7. The CDR3 reads CASSLQGSRDTQYF. CDR3 bases: TGTGCCAGCTCACTACAGGGGAGCAGGGATACGCAGTATTTT.

The chain recombines TRBV30 with TRBJ2-5; 14 nucleotides agree with TRBD2. V trimming: 1 base; J trimming: 3 bases; junction bases outside the gene matches: 7. Germline CDR1 and CDR2: GTSNPN and SVGIG (reference sequence). The CDR3 has 17 residues. CDR3 DNA: TGTGCCTGGAGTGGACCCTCGGGACTAGCGGGAGAAGAGACCCAGTACTTC. This gives the protein CAWSGPSGLAGEETQYF.

The rearrangement links TRBV7-9 to TRBJ2-1; D not resolved. The CDR3 extends over 17 amino acids. Per the germline V gene, CDR1 is SEHNR and CDR2 is FQNEAQ (reference sequence). Deletions cut 3 bases from V and 5 bases from J, with 20 bases between. The CDR3 region is CASSFRSPTENDNEQFF. CDR3 nucleotide sequence: TGTGCCAGCAGCTTCAGGTCCCCCACTGAAAACGACAATGAGCAGTTCTTC.

This clone was observed a few times. The chain links TRBV7-3 to TRBJ1-1; D ambiguous. V lost 4 bases to trimming and J lost 1 base, with 7 bases between them. CDR3 length: 13 residues. CDR1 and CDR2 (germline): SGHTA, FQGTGA. This CDR3 reads CASSSRGNTEAFF. CDR3 DNA sequence: TGTGCCAGCAGCTCCCGGGGGAACACTGAAGCTTTCTTT.

Only one count was recorded for this clone. J is TRBJ2-7 and V is TRBV19; TRBD1 matches 10 bases. V lost 1 base and J lost 5; bases outside the gene matches: 14. The CDR3 loop spans 18 amino acids. Germline V gene data show CDR1 as LNHDA and CDR2 as SQIVND (reference sequence). The CDR3 region is CASSIGPLSGDRGNEQYF. CDR3 in DNA: TGTGCCAGTAGTATAGGTCCCCTCTCCGGGGACAGGGGCAACGAGCAGTACTTC.

This chain connects TRBV9 to TRBJ2-2; 8 bases match TRBD2. Germline-derived CDR1 and CDR2 are SGDLS and YYNGEE. J gave up 4 bases and V 0 bases, and 2 bases lay outside the gene matches. This CDR3 has 15 amino acids. For the CDR3, the DNA is TGTGCCAGCAGCGTAGTTGGACTAGCCACCGGGGAGCTGTTTTTT. Residues: CASSVVGLATGELFF.

V is TRBV5-4 and J is TRBJ2-5; D perhaps matches TRBD2 (6 bases). In germline, CDR1 is SGHNT, CDR2 YYREEE (reference sequence). V lost 3 bases and J lost 1, with 10 bases in between. There are 14 residues in the CDR3. CDR3 DNA: TGTGCCAGCAGCTCGCCGGGACTCCAAGAGACCCAGTACTTC. The encoded protein is CASSSPGLQETQYF. Using reference TRBV5-4 and TRBJ2-5 for the parts outside the CDR3, the full variable domain is ETGVTQSPTHLIKTRGQQVTLRCSSQSGHNTVSWYQQALGQGPQFIFQYYREEENGRGNFPPRFSGLQFPNYSSELNVNALELDDSALYLCASSSPGLQETQYFGPGTRLLVL.

This chain joins TRBV7-9 and TRBJ1-5; D is perhaps TRBD1 (5 bases). The CDR3 totals 15 residues. In germline, CDR1 is SEHNR, CDR2 FQNEAQ (reference sequence). Between the trimmed V and J ends, which lost 5 bases and 0 bases, there was a span of 11 bases. Here the CDR3 reads CASSTTAYSNQPQHF. As DNA, the CDR3 is TGTGCCAGCAGCACGACAGCTTATAGCAATCAGCCCCAGCATTTT.

The chain uses TRBV27 and TRBJ1-4; 9 bases map to TRBD1. After removal of 5 bases from V and 3 bases from J, the junction contained 4 bases not matched to a gene. The CDR3 extends over 15 amino acids. Germline V gene lookup returns CDR1 MNHEY and CDR2 SMNVEV (reference sequence). CDR3 DNA: TGTGCCAGCAGTGGATACAGGGGGCCTAATGAAAAACTGTTTTTT. Translation gives CASSGYRGPNEKLFF.

V is TRBV28 and J is TRBJ2-7; D is perhaps TRBD2 (6 bases). The germline V and J ends were trimmed by 6 bases and 4 bases, with 10 bases remaining between them. Germline V gives CDR1 MDHEN, CDR2 SYDVKM. The CDR3 length is 12 residues. Here the CDR3 DNA reads TGTGCCAGCAGCCCCAGCGGGTACGAGCAGTACTTC. Translated, it gives CASSPSGYEQYF.

The J gene is TRBJ2-7, the V gene TRBV23-1; TRBD2 is a possible D gene (6 bases). TRBV23-1 is recorded as an ORF, its role being uncertain. The CDR3 covers 16 residues. The V gene lost 0 bases and the J gene lost 5 bases, with 17 bases spanning the gap. The CDR3, as DNA: TGCGCCAGCAGTCAATCTGGCGGGAAGGACACCAACGAGCAGTACTTC. This encodes CASSQSGGKDTNEQYF.

This chain uses TRBV7-9 with TRBJ1-2; tentative D call: TRBD1 (5 bases). Trimming pared 1 base from V and 6 bases from J, leaving 15 bases between. The germline gives CDR1 SEHNR, CDR2 FQNEAQ (reference sequence). The CDR3 consists of 15 residues. The chain's CDR3 is CASSLVLAGPDGYTF. In DNA, the CDR3 is TGTGCCAGCAGCTTAGTTCTAGCGGGGCCGGATGGCTACACCTTC.

The rearrangement uses TRBV15 and TRBJ2-2; a weak D match, TRBD1 (5 bases). The CDR3 length is 16 residues. The V gene's germline CDR1 is LNHNV and CDR2 YYDKDF (reference sequence). V was cut by 1 base and J by 1 base, with 10 bases left in between. CDR3 coding DNA: TGTGCCACCAGCAGAGGAACAGGCAGGAACACCGGGGAGCTGTTTTTT. Encoded protein: CATSRGTGRNTGELFF.

The chain links TRBV27 to TRBJ2-7, with 10 bases that match TRBD1. This CDR3 region has 14 residues. V was clipped by 7 bases and J by 3 bases; unmatched bases: 6. Per germline, CDR1 MNHEY and CDR2 SMNVEV (reference sequence). CDR3 sequence (DNA): TGTGCCAGCACCCGGACAGGGGGAAACTACGAGCAGTACTTC. Amino acids: CASTRTGGNYEQYF.

The chain has TRBV21-1 and TRBJ2-1; the table's D gene call, TRBD2, was not cross checked with the DNA. TRBV21-1 is a known pseudogene. This CDR3 region has 21 residues. CDR3 sequence: CASSNNGKLAGGPSWYNEQFF. The CDR3 DNA reads TGTGCCAGCAGCAACAATGGGAAACTAGCGGGAGGGCCCTCATGGTACAATGAGCAGTTCTTC.

The chain couples TRBV19 to TRBJ1-2; D is unclear. Germline V gene lookup returns CDR1 LNHDA and CDR2 SQIVND (reference sequence). V was pared by 4 bases and J by 4 bases, with 7 bases between. This CDR3 has 12 amino acids. In nucleotides, the CDR3 is TGTGCCAGTAGTACACAGCTCTATGGCTACACCTTC. Translation gives CASSTQLYGYTF. Full variable domain (outside the CDR3, taken from reference TRBV19 and TRBJ1-2): DGGITQSPKYLFRKEGQNVTLSCEQNLNHDAMYWYRQDPGQGLRLIYYSQIVNDFQKGDIAEGYSVSREKKESFPLTVTSAQKNPTAFYLCASSTQLYGYTFGSGTRLTVV.

The CDR3 DNA follows: TGTGCCAGCAGGCCTCCGGGACAGACCGTTGGTACGCAGTATTTT. It translates to CASRPPGQTVGTQYF. J is TRBJ2-3 and V is TRBV28, with TRBD1 matching over 7 bases. This CDR3 contains 15 residues. Trimming at V came to 6 bases and at J to 8 bases, leaving 14 bases not matched to a gene. Germline V gene lookup returns CDR1 MDHEN and CDR2 SYDVKM. The variable domain in full, with the rest retrieved from reference TRBV28 and TRBJ2-3, is DVKVTQSSRYLVKRTGEKVFLECVQDMDHENMFWYRQDPGLGLRLIYFSYDVKMKEKGDIPEGYSVSREKKERFSLILESASTNQTSMYLCASRPPGQTVGTQYFGPGTRLTVL.

By sample fraction, this clone is medium-sized. The V and J genes are TRBV6-7 and TRBJ2-7; D is possibly TRBD1 (6 bases). TRBV6-7 is an ORF, with its function uncertain. The V and J ends lost 8 bases and 0 bases respectively, with 8 bases between them. CDR3 length: 12 residues. This chain's CDR3 is CASSGDSYEQYF. DNA for the CDR3: TGTGCCAGCTCAGGGGACTCCTACGAGCAGTACTTC.

The chain joins TRBV7-9 to TRBJ2-2; possible D gene TRBD1, 6 bases. The CDR3 length is 13 residues. Germline values: CDR1 SEHNR, CDR2 FQNEAQ (reference sequence). Deletions cut 4 bases from V and 5 bases from J, with 8 bases between. The CDR3 loop is CASSYQGTGELFF. Written as DNA, the CDR3 is TGTGCCAGCAGCTACCAGGGGACCGGGGAGCTGTTTTTT.